The T cell receptor beta chain described here comes from a study of blood T cell repertoires in COVID-19. Turning to the study itself: COVID-19 samples collected from the United States, Italy and Spain covered acute and convalescent phases. From T cells, B-cell-depleted T cells, or PBMCs came the material, which was cDNA or gDNA.

The table lists this clone with a few counts. The data were produced by immunoSEQ multiplex PCR, yet TCRdb's version contains in-frame clones alone and is incomplete. The data show 70,000 or so clones, more than 70% seen once. Germline CDR1 SGHRS, CDR2 YFSETQ. The CDR3 has 13 residues. V dropped 4 bases and J dropped 4 bases, with 9 bases sitting between them. The chain combines TRBV5-1 with TRBJ2-1; D unresolved. The sequence was obtained from a human donor in a cohort sampled during active COVID-19. Material for sequencing was peripheral blood. As DNA, the CDR3 is TGCGCCAGCAGCCCTCCGGTATACAATGAGCAGTTCTTC. It encodes CASSPPVYNEQFF.